Each of the 21 T cell receptor beta chains below was sequenced from the same sample in a study of T cell responses to AZD1222 COVID-19 vaccine (TCRdb year 2021). The method behind the library was the immunoSEQ multiplex PCR assay. TCRdb obtained this table from immuneACCESS and retained in-frame rearrangements with V and J assigned. These tables miss some clones; where compared with another copy, unresolved V genes account for less than half of the shortfall, and the remainder is unexplained. This sample is represented by about 94,000 clones; 85% of them were singletons. The ten biggest clones cover more than 4% of the sample. The intended sense of this specimen's time point label: about 28 days (+/-7) after the second vaccine dose. This specimen was peripheral blood, taken 28 days after the second AZD1222 dose. Every receptor here comes from an adult who received the AZD1222 COVID-19 vaccine.

This chain uses TRBV30 with TRBJ1-2; perhaps TRBD1 as D (5 bases). There are 13 residues in the CDR3. Germline-derived CDR1 and CDR2 are GTSNPN and SVGIG (reference sequence). The ends were cut back, 3 bases at V and 2 bases at J, with 10 bases in the middle. CDR3 in amino acids: CAWRMWGNYGYTF. In DNA, the CDR3 is TGTGCCTGGAGGATGTGGGGGAACTATGGCTACACCTTC.

V gene TRBV30 combines with J gene TRBJ1-3; D is unresolved. Germline V gene data show CDR1 as GTSNPN and CDR2 as SVGIG (reference sequence). V lost 1 base to trimming and J lost 5 bases, with 0 bases between them. This CDR3 comprises 10 residues. CDR3 sequence reads: CAWSGNTIYF. The CDR3 DNA follows: TGTGCCTGGAGTGGAAACACCATATATTTT.

This rearrangement joins TRBV12-5 to TRBJ1-1, with unresolved D. CDR3 length equals 11 residues. The V and J ends lost 5 bases and 11 bases respectively, with 12 bases between them. The germline V gene encodes CDR1 LGHNT and CDR2 FRNRAP. The CDR3 bases are TGTGCTAGTGGTGCCATTTTAGGTGCTTTCTTT. Residues: CASGAILGAFF.

The chain carries TRBV7-2 and TRBJ2-1, with D maybe TRBD2 (6 bases). CDR1 is SGHTA, CDR2 FQGNSA, per germline. CDR3 length: 17 residues. The V and J ends lost 1 base and 4 bases respectively, with 17 bases between them. CDR3 amino acids: CASSLELGRGPYNEQFF. CDR3 nucleotide sequence: TGTGCCAGCAGCTTAGAATTGGGGCGGGGCCCTTACAATGAGCAGTTCTTC.

The gene calls are TRBV28 and TRBJ1-3; D possibly corresponds to TRBD1 (5 bases). Germline V gives CDR1 MDHEN, CDR2 SYDVKM. The CDR3 sequence is 16 residues long. The germline V and J ends were trimmed by 4 bases and 2 bases, with 15 bases remaining between them. The CDR3 loop is CASSSRPGRTGNTIYF. The CDR3 DNA follows: TGTGCCAGCAGTTCACGCCCAGGGAGAACTGGAAACACCATATATTTT.

The chain couples TRBV30 to TRBJ1-5; D is possibly TRBD1 (5 bases). V lost 6 bases to trimming and J lost 1 base, with 19 bases between them. CDR3 length: 16 amino acids. Germline V lookup: CDR1 GTSNPN, CDR2 SVGIG (reference sequence). The CDR3 nucleotides read TGTGCCTGCCAACGAGGACACCTTCTGAGCAATCAGCCCCAGCATTTT. Protein: CACQRGHLLSNQPQHF.

This chain joins TRBV19 and TRBJ2-2; 7 bases map to TRBD2. This CDR3 is 14 amino acids long. Losses at the gene ends were 6 bases for V and 3 bases for J; bases not matched to a gene: 4. CDR1 and CDR2 (germline): LNHDA, SQIVND (reference sequence). CDR3 loop: CASRERGYTGELFF. The DNA of the CDR3 is TGTGCCAGTAGGGAGCGGGGTTACACCGGGGAGCTGTTTTTT.

This rearrangement joins TRBV27 to TRBJ1-1; D is possibly TRBD1 (5 bases). The CDR3 runs 14 residues. Germline V CDR1 and CDR2: MNHEY, SMNVEV (reference sequence). Trimming removed 3 bases from V and 1 base from J, with 9 bases in between. As DNA, the CDR3 is TGTGCCAGCAGTTTGGGGCAGTCGAACACTGAAGCTTTCTTT. Its protein product is CASSLGQSNTEAFF.

This chain uses TRBV4-1 with TRBJ1-1; D uncertain. V lost 0 bases and J 6 bases, leaving 17 bases between the germline ends. CDR3 size: 16 residues. Per the germline V gene, CDR1 is MGHRA and CDR2 is YSYEKL. CDR3 in amino acids: CASSQDLGSSGAEAFF. The CDR3 region has the DNA TGCGCCAGCAGCCAAGATTTAGGGTCCTCTGGAGCTGAAGCTTTCTTT.

The chain employs TRBV19 and TRBJ1-3; no firm D call. Germline-derived CDR1 and CDR2 are LNHDA and SQIVND (reference sequence). This CDR3 has 17 amino acids. Trimming stripped 9 bases from V and 2 bases from J, with 23 bases between. For the CDR3, the DNA is TGTGCCAGAGGGAGTAGGGAGAGGTATTTGGCTGGAAACACCATATATTTT. This translates into CARGSRERYLAGNTIYF.

The V gene is TRBV20-1, the J gene TRBJ1-6; no reliable D call. Trimming removed 5 bases at V and 10 bases at J, with 6 bases between. This CDR3 comprises 10 residues. Per the germline V gene, CDR1 is DFQATT and CDR2 is SNEGSKA (reference sequence). CDR3 DNA: TGCAGTGCTCGGAGGTCACCCCTCCACTTT. Translation gives CSARRSPLHF.

The rearrangement uses TRBV18 and TRBJ1-5, with 8 bases lining up with TRBD1. The CDR3 consists of 13 residues. Germline V CDR1 and CDR2: KGHSH, LQKENI. Unmatched junction bases numbered 3, after V lost 4 bases and J lost 7 bases. CDR3 amino acids: CASSLQGEQPQHF. CDR3 DNA sequence: TGTGCCAGCTCACTACAGGGGGAGCAGCCCCAGCATTTT.

This chain connects TRBV11-2 to TRBJ1-4; a weak D match, TRBD1 (6 bases). The CDR3 spans 16 residues. Trimming removed 1 base at V and 4 bases at J, with 13 bases between. In germline, CDR1 is SGHAT, CDR2 FQNNGV. The CDR3 loop is CASSLAGGSINEKLFF. Written as DNA, the CDR3 is TGTGCCAGCAGCTTAGCCGGGGGCAGTATTAATGAAAAACTGTTTTTT.

The rearrangement links TRBV7-3 to TRBJ2-1; no reliable D call. Germline-derived CDR1 and CDR2 are SGHTA and FQGTGA. Trimming left V 4 bases short and J 3 bases short, with 7 bases between. The CDR3 has 13 residues. The CDR3 bases are TGTGCCAGCAGCTCCTCTCTCTACAATGAGCAGTTCTTC. The encoded protein is CASSSSLYNEQFF.

This chain links TRBV6-2 or TRBV6-3 with TRBJ2-7; 7 nucleotides match TRBD2. The CDR3 length is 14 residues. Looked up from germline, CDR1 is MNHEY and CDR2 is SVGEGT. V lost 4 bases to trimming and J lost 5 bases; unmatched junction nucleotides: 8. The CDR3 reads CASSSRGGKDEQYF. In DNA, the CDR3 is TGTGCCAGCAGTTCGCGGGGAGGGAAGGACGAGCAGTACTTC.

The V call is TRBV7-9, the J call TRBJ1-4, with no clear D. This CDR3 comprises 13 residues. The germline gives CDR1 SEHNR, CDR2 FQNEAQ (reference sequence). Trimming pared 4 bases from V and 12 bases from J, leaving 15 bases between. The CDR3 sequence is CASSYAWPSELFF. In DNA form, the CDR3 reads TGTGCCAGCAGCTACGCTTGGCCGTCTGAACTGTTTTTT.

The chain joins TRBV2 to TRBJ2-5, with D perhaps matching TRBD1 or TRBD2 (5 bases each). Germline CDR1 is SNHLY and CDR2 is FYNNEI. Trimming pared 7 bases from V and 7 bases from J, leaving 13 bases between. The CDR3 spans 12 residues. CDR3 in amino acids: CASKGDGPTQYF. The CDR3 DNA reads as TGTGCCAGCAAAGGGGACGGACCGACCCAGTACTTC.

This clone was found a few times. This chain joins TRBV7-8 and TRBJ2-3, with 9 positions matching TRBD2. Losses at the gene ends were 5 bases for V and 2 bases for J; bases not matched to a gene: 8. The CDR3 has 16 residues. CDR1 is SGHVS, CDR2 FQNEAQ, per germline. The CDR3 DNA sequence: TGTGCCAGCAGCCCCCTGAGCGGGGGGAACACAGATACGCAGTATTTT. It translates to CASSPLSGGNTDTQYF. Using reference TRBV7-8 and TRBJ2-3 for the parts outside the CDR3, the full variable domain is GAGVSQSPRYKVAKRGQDVALRCDPISGHVSLFWYQQALGQGPEFLTYFQNEAQLDKSGLPSDRFFAERPEGSVSTLKIQRTQQEDSAVYLCASSPLSGGNTDTQYFGPGTRLTVL.

This clone was counted only a few times. This chain joins TRBV10-3 and TRBJ2-3; 7 bases line up with TRBD1. This CDR3 region has 15 residues. Germline lookup yields CDR1 ENHRY and CDR2 SYGVKD. V trimming: 6 bases; J trimming: 3 bases; junction bases outside the gene matches: 9. CDR3 sequence reads: CAISLTQGMTDTQYF. CDR3 coding DNA: TGTGCCATCAGCCTTACACAGGGGATGACAGATACGCAGTATTTT.

The rearrangement links TRBV15 to TRBJ2-7; 9 positions match TRBD1. V lost 1 base to trimming and J lost 5 bases; unmatched junction nucleotides: 6. Looked up from germline, CDR1 is LNHNV and CDR2 is YYDKDF (reference sequence). There are 15 residues in the CDR3. CDR3 DNA sequence: TGTGCCACCAGCAGAGCGGGACAGGGTAAAGACGAGCAGTACTTC. It translates to CATSRAGQGKDEQYF.

In DNA, the CDR3 is TGCGCCAGCAGCCAACTTCCAGTTAATTCACCCCTCCACTTT. This translates into CASSQLPVNSPLHF. The genes are TRBV4-1 and TRBJ1-6; D gene uncertain. Germline assignment: CDR1 MGHRA and CDR2 YSYEKL. Trimming took off 2 bases at V and 6 bases at J, with 8 bases between the two ends. This CDR3 is built from 14 residues.